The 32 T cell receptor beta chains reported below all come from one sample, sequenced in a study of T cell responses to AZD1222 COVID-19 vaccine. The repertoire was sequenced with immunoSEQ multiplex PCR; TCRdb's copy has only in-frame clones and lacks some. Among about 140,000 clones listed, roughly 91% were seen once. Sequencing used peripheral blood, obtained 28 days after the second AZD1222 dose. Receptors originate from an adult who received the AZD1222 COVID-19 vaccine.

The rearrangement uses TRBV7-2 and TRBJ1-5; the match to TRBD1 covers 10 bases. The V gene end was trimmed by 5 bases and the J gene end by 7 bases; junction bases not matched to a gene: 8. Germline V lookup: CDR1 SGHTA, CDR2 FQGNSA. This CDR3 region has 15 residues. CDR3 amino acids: CASSRDRGRPQPQHF. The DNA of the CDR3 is TGTGCCAGCAGCCGCGACAGGGGGCGTCCCCAGCCCCAGCATTTT. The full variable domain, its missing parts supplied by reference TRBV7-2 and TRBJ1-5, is GAGVSQSPSNKVTEKGKDVELRCDPISGHTALYWYRQSLGQGLEFLIYFQGNSAPDKSGLPSDRFSAERTGGSVSTLTIQRTQQEDSAVYLCASSRDRGRPQPQHFGDGTRLSIL.

The CDR3 protein is CAWSVGGAGELFF. CDR3 nucleotide sequence: TGTGCCTGGAGTGTGGGAGGAGCCGGGGAGCTGTTTTTT. The chain joins TRBV30 to TRBJ2-2, with D possibly TRBD2 on 6 matching bases. Germline CDR1 GTSNPN, CDR2 SVGIG (reference sequence). The CDR3 runs to 13 residues. Trimming removed 0 bases from V and 6 bases from J, with 8 bases in between. The whole variable domain, remainder taken from reference TRBV30 and TRBJ2-2, is SQTIHQWPATLVQPVGSPLSLECTVEGTSNPNLYWYRQAAGRGLQLLFYSVGIGQISSEVPQNLSASRPQDRQFILSSKKLLLSDSGFYLCAWSVGGAGELFFGEGSRLTVL.

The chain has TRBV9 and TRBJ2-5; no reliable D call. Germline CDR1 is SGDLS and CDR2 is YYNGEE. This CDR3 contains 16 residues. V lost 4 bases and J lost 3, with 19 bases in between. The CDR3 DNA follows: TGTGCCAGCAGCCCCCTAACTGGTAGTAAGGAAGAGACCCAGTACTTC. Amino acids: CASSPLTGSKEETQYF.

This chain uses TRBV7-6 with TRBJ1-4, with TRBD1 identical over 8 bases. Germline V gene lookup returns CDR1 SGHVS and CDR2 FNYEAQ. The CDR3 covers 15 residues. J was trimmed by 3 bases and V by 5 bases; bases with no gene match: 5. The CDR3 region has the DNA TGTGCCAGCAGCGCCGGACAGGGACCTAATGAAAAACTGTTTTTT. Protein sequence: CASSAGQGPNEKLFF.

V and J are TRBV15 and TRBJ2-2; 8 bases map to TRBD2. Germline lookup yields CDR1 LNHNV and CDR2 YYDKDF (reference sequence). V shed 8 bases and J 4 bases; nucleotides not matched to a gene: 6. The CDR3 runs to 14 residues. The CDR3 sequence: CATHSSGVTGELFF. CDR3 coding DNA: TGTGCCACCCACAGTAGCGGGGTCACCGGGGAGCTGTTTTTT.

The CDR3 is CASSDPFGGDTNEKLFF. CDR3 sequence (DNA): TGTGCCAGCAGTGACCCATTTGGCGGGGACACAAATGAAAAACTGTTTTTT. The gene calls are TRBV6-4 and TRBJ1-4, with D tentatively TRBD1 (6 bases). V was pared by 2 bases and J by 5 bases, with 18 bases between. Germline V gene data show CDR1 as MRHNA and CDR2 as SNTAGT. This CDR3 comprises 17 residues.

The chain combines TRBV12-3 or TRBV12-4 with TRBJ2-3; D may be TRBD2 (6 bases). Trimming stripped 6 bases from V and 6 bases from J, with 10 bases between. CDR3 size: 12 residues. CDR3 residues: CASRGGMDTQYF. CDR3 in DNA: TGTGCCAGCAGGGGGGGAATGGATACGCAGTATTTT.

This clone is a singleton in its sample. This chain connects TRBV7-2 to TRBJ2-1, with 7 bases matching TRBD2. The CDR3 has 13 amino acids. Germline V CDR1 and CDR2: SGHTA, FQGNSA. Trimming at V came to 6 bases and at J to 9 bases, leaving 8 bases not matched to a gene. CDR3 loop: CASSSTGGSEQFF. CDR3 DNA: TGTGCCAGCAGTTCAACCGGGGGGTCTGAGCAGTTCTTC.

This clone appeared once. This CDR3 is CASGRGDVLYEQYF. CDR3 nucleotides: TGTGCCAGCGGGAGGGGGGACGTCCTATACGAGCAGTACTTC. The chain combines TRBV11-3 with TRBJ2-7; TRBD2 might be the D (7 bases). Trimming pared 8 bases from V and 4 bases from J, leaving 18 bases between. The germline V gene has CDR1 SGHNT and CDR2 YENEEA. The CDR3 runs 14 residues.

The CDR3 DNA sequence: TGTGCCAGCATCAGGGATAGGTCTGGAAACACCATATATTTT. Translation: CASIRDRSGNTIYF. J is TRBJ1-3 and V is TRBV18; perhaps TRBD1 as D (5 bases). The CDR3 totals 14 residues. Trimming took off 8 bases at V and 1 base at J, with 12 bases between the two ends. Germline-derived CDR1 and CDR2 are KGHSH and LQKENI.

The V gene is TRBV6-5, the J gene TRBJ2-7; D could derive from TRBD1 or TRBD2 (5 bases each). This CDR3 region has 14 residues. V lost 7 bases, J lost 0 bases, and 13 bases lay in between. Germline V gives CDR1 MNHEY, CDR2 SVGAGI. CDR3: CASKVGGPSYEQYF. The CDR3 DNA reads TGTGCCAGCAAGGTTGGGGGACCCTCCTACGAGCAGTACTTC.

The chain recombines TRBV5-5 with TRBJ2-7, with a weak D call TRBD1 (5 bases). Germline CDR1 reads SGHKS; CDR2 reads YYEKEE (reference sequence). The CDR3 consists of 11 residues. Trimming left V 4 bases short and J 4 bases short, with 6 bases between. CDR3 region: CASSPGYEQYF. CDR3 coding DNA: TGTGCCAGCAGCCCAGGGTACGAGCAGTACTTC.

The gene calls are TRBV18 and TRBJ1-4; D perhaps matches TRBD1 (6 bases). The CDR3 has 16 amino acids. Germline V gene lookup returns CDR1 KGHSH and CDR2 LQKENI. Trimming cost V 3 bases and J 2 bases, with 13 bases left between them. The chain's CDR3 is CASSPPGQYTNEKLFF. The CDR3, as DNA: TGTGCCAGCTCACCCCCTGGACAGTATACTAATGAAAAACTGTTTTTT. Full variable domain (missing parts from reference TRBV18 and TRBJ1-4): NAGVMQNPRHLVRRRGQEARLRCSPMKGHSHVYWYRQLPEEGLKFMVYLQKENIIDESGMPKERFSAEFPKEGPSILRIQQVVRGDSAAYFCASSPPGQYTNEKLFFGSGTQLSVL.

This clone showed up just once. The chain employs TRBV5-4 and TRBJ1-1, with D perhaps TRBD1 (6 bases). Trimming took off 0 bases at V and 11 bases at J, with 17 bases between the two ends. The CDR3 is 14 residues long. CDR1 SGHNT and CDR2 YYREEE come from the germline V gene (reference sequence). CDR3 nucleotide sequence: TGTGCCAGCAGCTTGGAAGGGGCGAGACAGGTTGCTTTCTTT. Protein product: CASSLEGARQVAFF.

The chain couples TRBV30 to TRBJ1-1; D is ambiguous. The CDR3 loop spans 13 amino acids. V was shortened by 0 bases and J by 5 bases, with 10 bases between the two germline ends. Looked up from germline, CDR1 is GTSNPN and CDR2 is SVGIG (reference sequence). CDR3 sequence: CAWSVGSSTEAFF. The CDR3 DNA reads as TGTGCCTGGAGTGTAGGGAGTTCAACTGAAGCTTTCTTT. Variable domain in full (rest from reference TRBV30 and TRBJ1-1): SQTIHQWPATLVQPVGSPLSLECTVEGTSNPNLYWYRQAAGRGLQLLFYSVGIGQISSEVPQNLSASRPQDRQFILSSKKLLLSDSGFYLCAWSVGSSTEAFFGQGTRLTVV.

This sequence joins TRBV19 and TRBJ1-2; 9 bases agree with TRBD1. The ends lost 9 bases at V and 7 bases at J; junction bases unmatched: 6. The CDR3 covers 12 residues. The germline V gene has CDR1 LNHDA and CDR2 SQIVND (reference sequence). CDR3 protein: CASRDREAGYTF. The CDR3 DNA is TGTGCCAGCCGGGACAGGGAAGCTGGCTACACCTTC.

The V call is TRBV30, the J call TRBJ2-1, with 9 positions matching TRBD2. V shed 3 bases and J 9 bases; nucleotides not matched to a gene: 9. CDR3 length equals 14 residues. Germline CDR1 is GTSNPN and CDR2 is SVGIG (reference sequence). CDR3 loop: CAWRYSGGYGEQFF. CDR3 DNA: TGTGCCTGGAGATACAGCGGGGGGTACGGTGAGCAGTTCTTC.

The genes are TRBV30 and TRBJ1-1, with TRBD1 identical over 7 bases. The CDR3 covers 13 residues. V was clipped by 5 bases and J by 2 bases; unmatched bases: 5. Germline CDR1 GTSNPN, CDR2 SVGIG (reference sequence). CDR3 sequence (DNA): TGTGCCTGGGCCGGACAGGCTAACACTGAAGCTTTCTTT. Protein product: CAWAGQANTEAFF.

CDR3 region: CASSPGTAMNTEAFF. The DNA of the CDR3 is TGTGCCAGCAGCCCCGGGACAGCGATGAACACTGAAGCTTTCTTT. The chain couples TRBV11-3 to TRBJ1-1, with 7 nucleotides matching TRBD1. CDR1 and CDR2 from the germline V gene are SGHNT and YENEEA. The CDR3 consists of 15 residues. The trim removed 5 bases at V and 0 bases at J, leaving 6 bases unmatched.

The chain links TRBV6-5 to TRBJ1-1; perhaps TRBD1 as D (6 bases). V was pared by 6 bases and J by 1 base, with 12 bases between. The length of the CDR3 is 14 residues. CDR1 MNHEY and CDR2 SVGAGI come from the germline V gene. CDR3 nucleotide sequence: TGTGCCAGCAGACAAAGGACAGCGAACACTGAAGCTTTCTTT. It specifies CASRQRTANTEAFF.

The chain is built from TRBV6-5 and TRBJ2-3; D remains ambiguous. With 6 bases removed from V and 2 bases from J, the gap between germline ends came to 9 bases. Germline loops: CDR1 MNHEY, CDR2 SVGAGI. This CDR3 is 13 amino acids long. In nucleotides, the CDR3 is TGTGCCAGCAGGGCAGGCTACACAGATACGCAGTATTTT. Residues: CASRAGYTDTQYF.

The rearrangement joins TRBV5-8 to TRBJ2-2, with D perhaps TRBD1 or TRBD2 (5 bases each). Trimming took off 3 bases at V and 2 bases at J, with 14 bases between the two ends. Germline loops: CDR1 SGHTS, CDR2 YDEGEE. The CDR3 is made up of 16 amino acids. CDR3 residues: CASSWGWDGNTGELFF. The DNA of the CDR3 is TGTGCCAGCAGCTGGGGATGGGACGGAAACACCGGGGAGCTGTTTTTT. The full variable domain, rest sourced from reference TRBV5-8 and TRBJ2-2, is EAGVTQSPTHLIKTRGQQATLRCSPISGHTSVYWYQQALGLGLQFLLWYDEGEERNRGNFPPRFSGRQFPNYSSELNVNALELEDSALYLCASSWGWDGNTGELFFGEGSRLTVL.

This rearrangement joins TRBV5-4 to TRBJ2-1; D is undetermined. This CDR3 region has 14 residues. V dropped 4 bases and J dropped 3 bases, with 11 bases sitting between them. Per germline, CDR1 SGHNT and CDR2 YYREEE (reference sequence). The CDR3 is CASSRDAVYNEQFF. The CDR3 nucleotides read TGTGCCAGCAGCCGAGATGCGGTCTACAATGAGCAGTTCTTC.

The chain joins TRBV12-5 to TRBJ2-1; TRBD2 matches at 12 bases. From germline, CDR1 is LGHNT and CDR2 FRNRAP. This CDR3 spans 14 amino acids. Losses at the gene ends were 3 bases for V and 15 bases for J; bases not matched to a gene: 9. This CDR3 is CASGFLLAGGRPFF. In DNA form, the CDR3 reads TGTGCTAGTGGTTTTTTGCTAGCGGGGGGGCGTCCGTTCTTC. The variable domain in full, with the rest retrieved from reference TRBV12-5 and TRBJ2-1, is DARVTQTPRHKVTEMGQEVTMRCQPILGHNTVFWYRQTMMQGLELLAYFRNRAPLDDSGMPKDRFSAEMPDATLATLKIQPSEPRDSAVYFCASGFLLAGGRPFFGPGTRLTVL.

This CDR3 reads CASSLNRQGENGYTF. The CDR3 bases are TGCGCCAGCAGCTTAAATCGACAGGGCGAGAATGGCTACACCTTC. The V gene is TRBV5-1, the J gene TRBJ1-2; 7 positions agree with TRBD1. Germline trimming cut 2 bases from V and 6 bases from J; bases unmatched to any gene: 10. The CDR3 runs 15 residues. Germline CDR1 and CDR2: SGHRS and YFSETQ.

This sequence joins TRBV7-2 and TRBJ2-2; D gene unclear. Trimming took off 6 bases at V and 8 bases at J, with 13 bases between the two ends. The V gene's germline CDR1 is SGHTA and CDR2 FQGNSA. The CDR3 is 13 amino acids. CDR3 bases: TGTGCCAGCAGGCCAACTTTGGCTGGGGAGCTGTTTTTT. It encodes CASRPTLAGELFF.

DNA of the CDR3: TGTGCCCGACAGGGGGCGAACACCGGGGAGCTGTTTTTT. Translating it yields CARQGANTGELFF. The chain couples TRBV30 to TRBJ2-2; TRBD1 agrees at 9 bases. This CDR3 is built from 13 residues. The germline CDR1 and CDR2 sequences are GTSNPN and SVGIG (reference sequence). The ends lost 8 bases at V and 0 bases at J; junction bases unmatched: 1. Full variable domain (rest looked up from reference TRBV30 and TRBJ2-2): SQTIHQWPATLVQPVGSPLSLECTVEGTSNPNLYWYRQAAGRGLQLLFYSVGIGQISSEVPQNLSASRPQDRQFILSSKKLLLSDSGFYLCARQGANTGELFFGEGSRLTVL.

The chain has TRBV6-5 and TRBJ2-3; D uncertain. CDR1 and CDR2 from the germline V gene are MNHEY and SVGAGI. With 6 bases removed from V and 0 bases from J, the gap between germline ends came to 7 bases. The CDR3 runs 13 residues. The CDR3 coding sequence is TGTGCCAGCAGAACCGACAGCACAGATACGCAGTATTTT. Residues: CASRTDSTDTQYF.

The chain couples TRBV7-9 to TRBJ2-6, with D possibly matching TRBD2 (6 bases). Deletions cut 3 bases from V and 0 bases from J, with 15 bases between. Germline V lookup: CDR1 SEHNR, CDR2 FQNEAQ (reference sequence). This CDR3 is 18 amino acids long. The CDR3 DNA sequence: TGTGCCAGCAGCTTGCCGGCGGGGATATTCTCTGGGGCCAACGTCCTGACTTTC. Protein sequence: CASSLPAGIFSGANVLTF.

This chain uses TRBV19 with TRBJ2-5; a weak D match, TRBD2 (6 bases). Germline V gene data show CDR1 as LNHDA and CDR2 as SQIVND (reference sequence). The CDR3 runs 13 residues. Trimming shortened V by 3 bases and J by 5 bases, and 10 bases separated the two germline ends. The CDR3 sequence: CASSIPGGETQYF. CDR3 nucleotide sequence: TGTGCCAGTAGTATCCCTGGGGGGGAGACCCAGTACTTC. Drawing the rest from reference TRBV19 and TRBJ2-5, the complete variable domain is DGGITQSPKYLFRKEGQNVTLSCEQNLNHDAMYWYRQDPGQGLRLIYYSQIVNDFQKGDIAEGYSVSREKKESFPLTVTSAQKNPTAFYLCASSIPGGETQYFGPGTRLLVL.

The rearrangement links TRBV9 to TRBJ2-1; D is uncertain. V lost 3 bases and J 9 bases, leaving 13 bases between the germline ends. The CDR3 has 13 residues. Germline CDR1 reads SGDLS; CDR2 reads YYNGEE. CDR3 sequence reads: CASSALHRGEQFF. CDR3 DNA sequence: TGTGCCAGCAGCGCCTTACATCGAGGTGAGCAGTTCTTC.

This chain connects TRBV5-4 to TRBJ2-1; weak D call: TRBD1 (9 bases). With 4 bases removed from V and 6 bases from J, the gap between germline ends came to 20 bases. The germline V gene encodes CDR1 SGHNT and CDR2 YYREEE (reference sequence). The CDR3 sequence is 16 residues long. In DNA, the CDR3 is TGTGCCAGCAGCGTCCCACAGGGGGCGGGAGGCAATGAGCAGTTCTTC. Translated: CASSVPQGAGGNEQFF.